The TCR beta chain under discussion was sequenced for a study of neurological immune-mediated disorders. Study conclusions and caveats: Expanded clones shared no CDR3 amino acid sequences across subjects, suggesting private repertoires in all groups.

This clonotype occurred many times. No antigen is known for it. The CDR3 totals 14 residues. With 2 bases removed from V and 5 bases from J, the gap between germline ends came to 12 bases. The cDNA was generated by 5'RACE with 10-nucleotide random UMIs. Over 170 million TCR-beta sequences from 15-18 subjects came from every sequencing run. MiXCR, run by TCRdb on the 5' RACE reads, gives a single entry per CDR3 protein. The repertoire holds tens of thousands of distinct CDR3 sequences, with under 20% as singletons. This chain connects TRBV12-3 or TRBV12-4 to TRBJ2-5; tentatively, D is TRBD1 (6 bases). Material for sequencing was PBMCs. The clonotype was recovered from a woman aged 40 to 50 in good health. The CDR3 sequence is CASSLQGSRETQYF. The DNA for the CDR3 is TGTGCCAGCAGTTTACAGGGGTCAAGGGAGACCCAGTACTTC.